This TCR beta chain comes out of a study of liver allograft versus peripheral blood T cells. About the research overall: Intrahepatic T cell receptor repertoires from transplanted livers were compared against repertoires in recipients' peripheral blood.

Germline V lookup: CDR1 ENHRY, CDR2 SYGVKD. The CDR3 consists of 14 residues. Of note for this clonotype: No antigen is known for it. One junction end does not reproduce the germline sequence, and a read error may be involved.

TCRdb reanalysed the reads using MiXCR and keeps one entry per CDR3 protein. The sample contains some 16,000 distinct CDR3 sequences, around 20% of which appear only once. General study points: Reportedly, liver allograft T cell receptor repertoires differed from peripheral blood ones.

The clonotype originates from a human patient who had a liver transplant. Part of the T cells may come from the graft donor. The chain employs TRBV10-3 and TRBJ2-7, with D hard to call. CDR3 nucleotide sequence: TGTGCCAGCAGTTACTCGGGCCAGCCCTACGAGCAGTACTTC. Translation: CASSYSGQPYEQYF.